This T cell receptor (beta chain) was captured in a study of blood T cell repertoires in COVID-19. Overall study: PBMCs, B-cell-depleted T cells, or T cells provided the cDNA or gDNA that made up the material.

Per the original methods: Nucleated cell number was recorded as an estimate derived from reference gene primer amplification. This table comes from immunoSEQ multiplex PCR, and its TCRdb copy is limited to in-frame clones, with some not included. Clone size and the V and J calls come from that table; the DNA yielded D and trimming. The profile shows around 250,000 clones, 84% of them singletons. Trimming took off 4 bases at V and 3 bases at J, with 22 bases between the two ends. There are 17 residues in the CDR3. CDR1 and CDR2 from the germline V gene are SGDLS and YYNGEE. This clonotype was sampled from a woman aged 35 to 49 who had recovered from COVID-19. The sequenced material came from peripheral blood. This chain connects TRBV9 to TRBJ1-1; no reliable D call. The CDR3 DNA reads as TGTGCCAGCAGCCCCCCCGCCACTCCCTTTGCGTACACTGAAGCTTTCTTT. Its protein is CASSPPATPFAYTEAFF. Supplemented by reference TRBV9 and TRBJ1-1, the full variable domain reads DSGVTQTPKHLITATGQRVTLRCSPRSGDLSVYWYQQSLDQGLQFLIQYYNGEERAKGNILERFSAQQFPDLHSELNLSSLELGDSALYFCASSPPATPFAYTEAFFGQGTRLTVV.